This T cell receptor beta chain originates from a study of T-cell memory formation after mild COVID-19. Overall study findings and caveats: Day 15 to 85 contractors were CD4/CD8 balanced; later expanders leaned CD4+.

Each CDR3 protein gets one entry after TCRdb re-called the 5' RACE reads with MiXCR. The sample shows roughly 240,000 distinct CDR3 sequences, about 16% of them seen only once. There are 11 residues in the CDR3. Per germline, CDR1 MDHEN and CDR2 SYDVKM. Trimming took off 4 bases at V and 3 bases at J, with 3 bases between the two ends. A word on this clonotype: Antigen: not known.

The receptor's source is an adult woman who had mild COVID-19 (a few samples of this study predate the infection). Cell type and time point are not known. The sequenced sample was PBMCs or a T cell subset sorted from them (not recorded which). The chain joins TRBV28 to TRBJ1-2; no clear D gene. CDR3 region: CASSYDYGYTF. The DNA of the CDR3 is TGTGCCAGCAGTTATGACTATGGCTACACCTTC.